What follows is one T cell receptor beta chain and its context. Antigen unknown. Regarding time point: baseline pretreatment blood. Treatment meaning: 15 Gy SBRT to primary tumor, nephrectomy 4 weeks later. These data come from a study of radiation and T cells in renal cell carcinoma. TCRdb keeps only in-frame clones here, not all; method: immunoSEQ multiplex PCR. Counted here are about 140,000 clones, 83% occurring once; the ten biggest clones make up under 30%. Study-wide results and caveats: From baseline, blood top tumor clonotypes peaked at 2 weeks post-radiation.

The origin of this receptor is a woman aged 45-65 years with renal cell carcinoma. The starting material was blood, obtained from a patient whose treatment included radiotherapy and nephrectomy.

The CDR3 DNA sequence: TGTGCCAGCAGCTCGGACGTAGAGCAGTTCTTC. This sequence encodes CASSSDVEQFF. The rearrangement uses TRBV7-9 and TRBJ2-1; D uncertain. V was cut by 4 bases and J by 10 bases, with 8 bases left in between. Germline-derived CDR1 and CDR2 are SEHNR and FQNEAQ (reference sequence). The CDR3 spans 11 residues.